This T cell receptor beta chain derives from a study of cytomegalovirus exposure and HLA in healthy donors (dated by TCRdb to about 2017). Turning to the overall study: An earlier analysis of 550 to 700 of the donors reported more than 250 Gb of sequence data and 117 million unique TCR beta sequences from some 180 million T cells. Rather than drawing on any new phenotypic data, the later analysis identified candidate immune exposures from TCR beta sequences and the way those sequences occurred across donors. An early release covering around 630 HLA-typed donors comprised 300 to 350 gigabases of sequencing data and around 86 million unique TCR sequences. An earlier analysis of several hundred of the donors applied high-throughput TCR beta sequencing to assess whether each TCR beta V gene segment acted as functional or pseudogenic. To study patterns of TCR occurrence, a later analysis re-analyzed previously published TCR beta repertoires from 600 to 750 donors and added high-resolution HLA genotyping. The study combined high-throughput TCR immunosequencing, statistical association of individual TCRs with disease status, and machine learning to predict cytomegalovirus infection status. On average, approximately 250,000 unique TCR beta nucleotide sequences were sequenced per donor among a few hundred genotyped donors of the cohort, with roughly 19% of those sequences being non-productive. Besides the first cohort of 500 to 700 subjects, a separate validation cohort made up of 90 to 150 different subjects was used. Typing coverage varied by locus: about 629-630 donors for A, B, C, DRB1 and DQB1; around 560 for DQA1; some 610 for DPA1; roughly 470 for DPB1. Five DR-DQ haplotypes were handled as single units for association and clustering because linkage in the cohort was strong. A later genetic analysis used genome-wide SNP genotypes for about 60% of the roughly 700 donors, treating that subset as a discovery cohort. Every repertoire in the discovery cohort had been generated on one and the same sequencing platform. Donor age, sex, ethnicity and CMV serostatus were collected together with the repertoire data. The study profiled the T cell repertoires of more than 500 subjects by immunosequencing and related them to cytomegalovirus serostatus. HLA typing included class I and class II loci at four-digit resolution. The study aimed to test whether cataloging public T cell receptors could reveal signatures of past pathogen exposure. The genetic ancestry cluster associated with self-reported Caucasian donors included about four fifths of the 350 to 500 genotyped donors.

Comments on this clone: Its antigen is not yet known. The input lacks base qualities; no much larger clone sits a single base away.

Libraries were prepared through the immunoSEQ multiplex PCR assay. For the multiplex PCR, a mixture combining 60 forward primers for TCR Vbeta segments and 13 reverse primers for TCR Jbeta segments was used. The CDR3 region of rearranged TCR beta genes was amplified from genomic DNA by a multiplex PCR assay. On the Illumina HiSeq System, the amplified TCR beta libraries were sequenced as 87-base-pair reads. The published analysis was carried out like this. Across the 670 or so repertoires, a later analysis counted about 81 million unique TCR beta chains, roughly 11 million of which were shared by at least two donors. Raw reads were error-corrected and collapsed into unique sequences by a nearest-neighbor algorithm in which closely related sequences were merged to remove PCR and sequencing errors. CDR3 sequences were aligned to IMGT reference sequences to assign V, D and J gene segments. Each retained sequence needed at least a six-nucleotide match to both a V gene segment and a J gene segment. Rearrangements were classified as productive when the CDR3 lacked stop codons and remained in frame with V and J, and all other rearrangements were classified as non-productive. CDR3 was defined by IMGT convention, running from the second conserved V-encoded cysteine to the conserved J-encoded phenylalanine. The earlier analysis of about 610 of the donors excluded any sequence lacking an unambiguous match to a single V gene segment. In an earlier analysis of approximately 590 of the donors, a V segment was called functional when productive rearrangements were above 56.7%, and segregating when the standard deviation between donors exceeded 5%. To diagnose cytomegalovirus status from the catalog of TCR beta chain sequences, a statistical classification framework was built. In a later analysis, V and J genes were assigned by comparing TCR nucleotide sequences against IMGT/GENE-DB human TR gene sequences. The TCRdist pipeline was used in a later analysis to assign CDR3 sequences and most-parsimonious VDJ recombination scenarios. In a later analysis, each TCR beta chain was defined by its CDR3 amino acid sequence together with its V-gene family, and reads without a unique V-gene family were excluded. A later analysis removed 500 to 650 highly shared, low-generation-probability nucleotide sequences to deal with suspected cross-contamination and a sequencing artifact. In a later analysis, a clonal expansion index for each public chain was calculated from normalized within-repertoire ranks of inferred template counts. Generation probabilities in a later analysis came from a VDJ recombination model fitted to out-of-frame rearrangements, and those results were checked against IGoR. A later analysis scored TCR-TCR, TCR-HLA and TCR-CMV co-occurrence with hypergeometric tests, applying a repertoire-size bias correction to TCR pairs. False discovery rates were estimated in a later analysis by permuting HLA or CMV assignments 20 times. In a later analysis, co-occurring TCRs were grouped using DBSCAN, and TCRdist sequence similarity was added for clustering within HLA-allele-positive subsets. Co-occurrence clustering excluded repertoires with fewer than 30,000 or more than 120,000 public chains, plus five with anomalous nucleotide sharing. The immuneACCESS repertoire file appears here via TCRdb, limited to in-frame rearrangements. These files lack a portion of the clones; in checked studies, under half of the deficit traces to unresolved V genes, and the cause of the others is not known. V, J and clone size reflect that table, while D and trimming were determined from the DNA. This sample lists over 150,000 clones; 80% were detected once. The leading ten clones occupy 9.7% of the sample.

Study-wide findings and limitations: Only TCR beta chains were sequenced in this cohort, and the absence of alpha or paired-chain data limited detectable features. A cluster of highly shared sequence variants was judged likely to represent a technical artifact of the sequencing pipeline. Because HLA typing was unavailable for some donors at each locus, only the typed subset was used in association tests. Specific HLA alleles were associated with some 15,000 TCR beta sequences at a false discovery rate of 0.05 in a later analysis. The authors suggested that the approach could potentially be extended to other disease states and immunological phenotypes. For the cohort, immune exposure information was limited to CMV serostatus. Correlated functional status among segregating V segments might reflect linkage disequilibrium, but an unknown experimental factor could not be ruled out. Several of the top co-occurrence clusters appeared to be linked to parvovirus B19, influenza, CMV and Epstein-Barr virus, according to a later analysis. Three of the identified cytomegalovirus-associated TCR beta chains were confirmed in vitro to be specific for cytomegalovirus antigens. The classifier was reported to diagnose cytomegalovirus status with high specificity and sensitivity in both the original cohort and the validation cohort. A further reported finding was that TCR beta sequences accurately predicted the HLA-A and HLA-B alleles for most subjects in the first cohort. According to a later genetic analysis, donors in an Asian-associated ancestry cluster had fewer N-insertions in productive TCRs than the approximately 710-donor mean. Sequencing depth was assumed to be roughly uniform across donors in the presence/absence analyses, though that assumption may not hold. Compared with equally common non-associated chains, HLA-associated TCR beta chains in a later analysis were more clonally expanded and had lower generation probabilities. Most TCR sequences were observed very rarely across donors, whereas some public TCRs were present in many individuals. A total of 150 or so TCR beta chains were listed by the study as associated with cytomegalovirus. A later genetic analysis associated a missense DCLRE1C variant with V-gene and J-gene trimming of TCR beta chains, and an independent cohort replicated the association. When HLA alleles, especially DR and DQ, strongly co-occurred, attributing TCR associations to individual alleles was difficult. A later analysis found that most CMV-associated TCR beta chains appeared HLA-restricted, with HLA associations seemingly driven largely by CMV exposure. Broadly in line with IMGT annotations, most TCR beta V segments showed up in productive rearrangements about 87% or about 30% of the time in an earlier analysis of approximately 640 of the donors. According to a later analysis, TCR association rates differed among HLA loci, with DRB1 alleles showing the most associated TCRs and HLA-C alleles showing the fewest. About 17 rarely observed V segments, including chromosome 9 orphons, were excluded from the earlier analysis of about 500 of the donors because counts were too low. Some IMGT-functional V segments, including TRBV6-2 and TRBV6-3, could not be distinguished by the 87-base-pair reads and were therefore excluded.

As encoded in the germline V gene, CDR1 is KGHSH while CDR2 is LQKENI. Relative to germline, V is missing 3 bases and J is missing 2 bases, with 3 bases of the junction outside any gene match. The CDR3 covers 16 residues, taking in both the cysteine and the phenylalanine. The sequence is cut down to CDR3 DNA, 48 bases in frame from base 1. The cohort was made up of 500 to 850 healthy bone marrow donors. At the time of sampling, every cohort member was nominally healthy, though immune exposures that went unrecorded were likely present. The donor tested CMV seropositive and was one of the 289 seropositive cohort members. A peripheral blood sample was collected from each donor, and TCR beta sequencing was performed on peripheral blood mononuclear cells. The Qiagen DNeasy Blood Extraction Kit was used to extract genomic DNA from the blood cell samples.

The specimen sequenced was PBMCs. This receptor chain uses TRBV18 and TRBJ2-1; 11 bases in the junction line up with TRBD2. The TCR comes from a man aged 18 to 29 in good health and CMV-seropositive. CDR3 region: CASSPGTSGTYNEQFF. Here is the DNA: TGTGCCAGCTCACCTGGGACTAGCGGTACCTACAATGAGCAGTTCTTC. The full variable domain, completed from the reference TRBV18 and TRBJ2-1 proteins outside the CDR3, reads NAGVMQNPRHLVRRRGQEARLRCSPMKGHSHVYWYRQLPEEGLKFMVYLQKENIIDESGMPKERFSAEFPKEGPSILRIQQVVRGDSAAYFCASSPGTSGTYNEQFFGPGTRLTVL.